Below are 26 T cell receptor beta chains sequenced from a single sample in a study of T cell responses to AZD1222 COVID-19 vaccine. Produced via immunoSEQ multiplex PCR; TCRdb's table is partial and in-frame only. This table holds 130,000 to 150,000 clones, more than 75% found once. Source: peripheral blood, taken on day 0 of MenACWY control vaccination. All receptors come from an adult in good health.

The genes are TRBV4-2 and TRBJ2-7, with TRBD2 matching over 10 bases. The CDR3 is 17 residues long. CDR1 and CDR2 (germline): LGHNA, YNFKEQ. The V and J ends lost 0 bases and 2 bases, in that order; junction bases with no gene match: 7. The CDR3 loop is CASSQEVGLAEAYEQYF. CDR3 in DNA: TGTGCCAGCAGCCAAGAGGTCGGACTAGCGGAGGCCTACGAGCAGTACTTC.

This chain uses TRBV15 with TRBJ1-1; TRBD1 might be the D (5 bases). Germline CDR1 is LNHNV and CDR2 is YYDKDF (reference sequence). This CDR3 has 18 amino acids. The V end lost 5 bases, the J end lost 2 bases, and 24 bases lay between the germline ends. CDR3 in DNA: TGTGCCACCAGCCCGGGGATAATGGGGGAGCTGGTTAACACTGAAGCTTTCTTT. It codes for CATSPGIMGELVNTEAFF.

V and J are TRBV2 and TRBJ2-1; TRBD1 aligns across 8 bases. CDR3 size: 18 residues. The V segment lost 3 bases and the J segment 4 bases; nucleotides outside the gene matches: 14. CDR1 and CDR2 (germline): SNHLY, FYNNEI. CDR3 nucleotide sequence: TGTGCCAGCAGTGATCCAATGTTAGGCAGGGGGCTTTACAATGAGCAGTTCTTC. Translated, it gives CASSDPMLGRGLYNEQFF.

V usage is TRBV6-5 and J usage is TRBJ2-3; weak D call: TRBD1 (6 bases). In germline, CDR1 is MNHEY, CDR2 SVGAGI. This CDR3 is built from 14 residues. V lost 8 bases, J lost 2 bases, and 14 bases lay in between. The CDR3 protein is CASLQGFFTDTQYF. CDR3 coding DNA: TGTGCCAGCTTACAGGGTTTCTTCACAGATACGCAGTATTTT.

V is TRBV15 and J is TRBJ1-1; the D is unclear. The ends were cut back, 0 bases at V and 6 bases at J, with 20 bases in the middle. Germline CDR1 reads LNHNV; CDR2 reads YYDKDF (reference sequence). The CDR3 extends over 17 amino acids. As DNA, the CDR3 is TGTGCCACCAGCAGAGATTCGATGTGGGGAAACCACGCTGAAGCTTTCTTT. Translation gives CATSRDSMWGNHAEAFF.

This chain links TRBV5-5 with TRBJ2-2; a weak D match, TRBD1 (5 bases). The germline CDR1 and CDR2 sequences are SGHKS and YYEKEE (reference sequence). This CDR3 has 14 residues. Trimming removed 2 bases at V and 6 bases at J, with 11 bases between. CDR3 protein: CASSLPQGAGELFF. The CDR3 DNA reads as TGTGCCAGCAGCTTACCCCAGGGTGCCGGGGAGCTGTTTTTT.

V usage is TRBV6-5 and J usage is TRBJ2-7; TRBD1 agrees at 7 bases. V was clipped by 6 bases and J by 13 bases; unmatched bases: 12. Germline CDR1 MNHEY, CDR2 SVGAGI. The CDR3 loop spans 12 amino acids. The CDR3 DNA follows: TGTGCCAGCAGCGACAGGGTTGGATCCGGCTACTTC. It is translated as CASSDRVGSGYF.

The rearrangement joins TRBV5-1 to TRBJ1-1; D remains ambiguous. With 8 bases removed from V and 0 bases from J, the gap between germline ends came to 11 bases. The CDR3 runs 13 residues. Germline CDR1 reads SGHRS; CDR2 reads YFSETQ. DNA for the CDR3: TGCGCCAGGTTAAAGTCTGTGAACACTGAAGCTTTCTTT. Translating gives CARLKSVNTEAFF.

The genes are TRBV4-2 and TRBJ2-1; D gene unclear. Germline loops: CDR1 LGHNA, CDR2 YNFKEQ. This CDR3 comprises 16 residues. Trimming removed 0 bases at V and 1 base at J, with 10 bases between. Here the CDR3 reads CASSQERAGSYNEQFF. In nucleotides, the CDR3 is TGTGCCAGCAGCCAAGAACGGGCCGGTTCCTACAATGAGCAGTTCTTC.

The chain employs TRBV11-3 and TRBJ1-1; D is undetermined. The germline V gene encodes CDR1 SGHNT and CDR2 YENEEA. CDR3 length: 13 residues. Trimming pared 3 bases from V and 0 bases from J, leaving 5 bases between. The CDR3 here is CASSFRLNTEAFF. CDR3 DNA: TGTGCCAGCAGCTTTCGATTGAACACTGAAGCTTTCTTT. Based on the CDR3 plus reference TRBV11-3 and TRBJ1-1, the full variable domain is EAGVVQSPRYKIIEKKQPVAFWCNPISGHNTLYWYLQNLGQGPELLIRYENEEAVDDSQLPKDRFSAERLKGVDSTLKIQPAELGDSAVYLCASSFRLNTEAFFGQGTRLTVV.

The rearrangement uses TRBV18 and TRBJ2-3, with a possible D match to TRBD2 (5 bases). V was shortened by 6 bases and J by 6 bases, with 13 bases between the two germline ends. The CDR3 consists of 13 residues. The germline V gene encodes CDR1 KGHSH and CDR2 LQKENI. CDR3 amino acids: CASSLSREDTQYF. In DNA form, the CDR3 reads TGTGCCAGCTCCCTTAGTAGGGAGGATACGCAGTATTTT.

J is TRBJ2-1 and V is TRBV7-8, with 7 bases identical to TRBD1. Germline values: CDR1 SGHVS, CDR2 FQNEAQ. CDR3 length equals 15 residues. After removal of 1 base from V and 4 bases from J, the junction contained 4 bases not matched to a gene. The CDR3 bases are TGTGCCAGCAGCTTAGAAGGGGGCGCTTACAATGAGCAGTTCTTC. Protein: CASSLEGGAYNEQFF.

V gene TRBV3-1 (or the pseudogene TRBV3-2) combines with J gene TRBJ2-1; 8 nucleotides align to TRBD2. CDR3 length equals 15 residues. Germline values: CDR1 LGHDT, CDR2 YNNKEL (reference sequence). The trim removed 4 bases at V and 6 bases at J, leaving 8 bases unmatched. Here the CDR3 DNA reads TGTGCCAGCAGCCTCGGCGGGGGGCCATTCAATGAGCAGTTCTTC. Protein product: CASSLGGGPFNEQFF.

The rearrangement uses TRBV7-8 and TRBJ2-7; 7 bases line up with TRBD1. V shed 5 bases, J shed 4 bases, and the junction held 5 bases outside the gene matches. Germline V lookup: CDR1 SGHVS, CDR2 FQNEAQ. The CDR3 runs 13 residues. As DNA, the CDR3 is TGTGCCAGCAGCCAACAACAGGGGTACGAGCAGTACTTC. Translating it yields CASSQQQGYEQYF. Full variable domain (remainder filled in from reference TRBV7-8 and TRBJ2-7): GAGVSQSPRYKVAKRGQDVALRCDPISGHVSLFWYQQALGQGPEFLTYFQNEAQLDKSGLPSDRFFAERPEGSVSTLKIQRTQQEDSAVYLCASSQQQGYEQYFGPGTRLTVT.

This sequence joins TRBV7-8 and TRBJ2-1, with 9 bases matching TRBD2. Trimming removed 6 bases from V and 7 bases from J; junction bases left unmatched: 10. The CDR3 runs 15 residues. Germline CDR1 reads SGHVS; CDR2 reads FQNEAQ. As DNA, the CDR3 is TGTGCCAGCAGGGCGTCGCGGGGGGGCAGAAATGAGCAGTTCTTC. It yields the protein CASRASRGGRNEQFF. The full variable domain, its missing parts supplied by reference TRBV7-8 and TRBJ2-1, is GAGVSQSPRYKVAKRGQDVALRCDPISGHVSLFWYQQALGQGPEFLTYFQNEAQLDKSGLPSDRFFAERPEGSVSTLKIQRTQQEDSAVYLCASRASRGGRNEQFFGPGTRLTVL.

There are a few counts of this clone. This chain joins TRBV5-1 and TRBJ1-1, with 7 bases identical to TRBD1. With V trimmed by 0 bases and J by 4 bases, 6 bases remained unmatched. CDR1 and CDR2 (germline): SGHRS, YFSETQ. The CDR3 consists of 15 residues. This CDR3 reads CASSLATGVVTEAFF. CDR3 sequence (DNA): TGCGCCAGCAGCTTGGCCACAGGGGTGGTCACTGAAGCTTTCTTT.

The rearrangement links TRBV6-1 to TRBJ1-1; 7 positions agree with TRBD1. The CDR3 is 14 amino acids. In germline, CDR1 is MNHNS, CDR2 SASEGT. With V trimmed by 2 bases and J by 5 bases, 5 bases remained unmatched. Here the CDR3 DNA reads TGTGCCAGCAGTGAAAAGGGGGCTATAACTGAAGCTTTCTTT. It specifies CASSEKGAITEAFF.

The chain is built from TRBV11-2 and TRBJ2-1; a possible D gene is TRBD1 (5 bases). Germline assignment: CDR1 SGHAT and CDR2 FQNNGV. The CDR3 covers 15 residues. V was shortened by 1 base and J by 6 bases, with 13 bases between the two germline ends. The CDR3 sequence is CASSLAQGVGNEQFF. The CDR3 DNA reads as TGTGCCAGCAGCTTAGCCCAGGGTGTGGGCAATGAGCAGTTCTTC.

The CDR3 is CATSEGHSNYGYTF. CDR3 DNA: TGTGCCACCAGTGAGGGACATTCTAACTATGGCTACACCTTC. V gene TRBV24-1 combines with J gene TRBJ1-2; possibly TRBD1 for D (6 bases). V was cut by 4 bases and J by 0 bases, with 8 bases left in between. Germline lookup yields CDR1 KGHDR and CDR2 SFDVKD. The CDR3 is made up of 14 amino acids.

The genes are TRBV5-4 and TRBJ2-1; the D is unclear. The CDR3 runs 14 residues. Germline CDR1 is SGHNT and CDR2 is YYREEE (reference sequence). V lost 0 bases to trimming and J lost 5 bases, with 9 bases between them. The CDR3 nucleotides read TGTGCCAGCAGCTTGGCGGGTCGAGACAATGAGCAGTTCTTC. Translated, it gives CASSLAGRDNEQFF.

This clone has a handful of counts. V usage is TRBV5-5 and J usage is TRBJ1-2; D is uncertain. The CDR3 spans 13 residues. Trimming took off 1 base at V and 2 bases at J, with 6 bases between the two ends. Germline CDR1 and CDR2: SGHKS and YYEKEE (reference sequence). The CDR3 sequence is CASSLRGNYGYTF. DNA for the CDR3: TGTGCCAGCAGCTTGAGAGGGAACTATGGCTACACCTTC. Supplemented by reference TRBV5-5 and TRBJ1-2, the full variable domain reads DAGVTQSPTHLIKTRGQQVTLRCSPISGHKSVSWYQQVLGQGPQFIFQYYEKEERGRGNFPDRFSARQFPNYSSELNVNALLLGDSALYLCASSLRGNYGYTFGSGTRLTVV.

This rearrangement joins TRBV24-1 to TRBJ2-5; TRBD1 or TRBD2 may be the D gene (6 bases each). CDR1 KGHDR and CDR2 SFDVKD come from the germline V gene. The CDR3 sequence is 14 residues long. Trimming removed 4 bases at V and 5 bases at J, with 13 bases between. The CDR3 region is CATSDLLGGETQYF. DNA of the CDR3: TGTGCCACCAGTGACTTGCTAGGGGGGGAGACCCAGTACTTC.

DNA of the CDR3: TGTGCCAGCAGCTTAAGTCCCCAGAATAATTCACCCCTCCACTTT. Its protein is CASSLSPQNNSPLHF. V is TRBV7-3 and J is TRBJ1-6; D not resolved. Germline V gives CDR1 SGHTA, CDR2 FQGTGA. This CDR3 has 15 residues. V lost 1 base and J 5 bases, leaving 9 bases between the germline ends.

This sequence joins TRBV25-1 and TRBJ2-7; 8 bases match TRBD2. V lost 2 bases and J lost 6; bases outside the gene matches: 12. Germline V gene data show CDR1 as MGHDK and CDR2 as SYGVNS. The length of the CDR3 is 16 residues. The CDR3 loop reads CASSESGTSRISEQYF. The CDR3 coding sequence is TGTGCCAGCAGTGAAAGCGGGACTAGTAGGATCAGCGAGCAGTACTTC.

On this clone itself: Compared with germline, one end of the junction differs, possibly owing to a read error. This CDR3 is also generated by other DNA sequences in the sample. The CDR3 loop is CASSYRTAGANVLTF. The CDR3 coding sequence is TGCGCCAGCAGCTACCGGACTGCCGGGGCCAACGTCCTAACTTTC. The chain joins TRBV5-1 to TRBJ2-6; D tentatively reads TRBD1 or TRBD2 (5 bases each). In germline, CDR1 is SGHRS, CDR2 YFSETQ. The CDR3 runs 15 residues.

The CDR3: CASRSGQGVGQPQHF. DNA for the CDR3: TGTGCCAGTAGAAGCGGACAGGGGGTAGGACAGCCCCAGCATTTT. The chain links TRBV6-5 to TRBJ1-5, with TRBD1 matching 10 bases. Germline V lookup: CDR1 MNHEY, CDR2 SVGAGI. The CDR3 has 15 amino acids. J gave up 7 bases and V 9 bases, and 12 bases lay outside the gene matches.